Presented here are 24 T cell receptor beta chains from one specimen sequenced in a study of cytomegalovirus exposure and HLA in healthy donors. Libraries were prepared by immunoSEQ multiplex PCR; TCRdb keeps only in-frame clonotypes and omits some of them. In the table there are 150,000 to 200,000 clones, around 85% of which are singletons. Sequenced material: PBMCs. The receptor set was obtained from a man aged 25 to 45 in good health and CMV-seropositive.

The rearrangement uses TRBV7-6 and TRBJ2-1; D uncertain. This CDR3 is built from 13 residues. Germline CDR1 is SGHVS and CDR2 is FNYEAQ. The V and J ends lost 5 bases and 4 bases respectively, with 9 bases between them. CDR3 loop: CASSRRQYNEQFF. DNA of the CDR3: TGTGCCAGCAGCCGAAGACAATACAATGAGCAGTTCTTC.

This sequence joins TRBV6-5 and TRBJ2-2; D remains unclear. The germline V and J ends were trimmed by 4 bases and 1 base, with 7 bases remaining between them. Germline V CDR1 and CDR2: MNHEY, SVGAGI. The CDR3 length is 14 residues. The CDR3 protein is CASSFRWNTGELFF. The DNA for the CDR3 is TGTGCCAGCAGTTTCCGTTGGAACACCGGGGAGCTGTTTTTT.

The chain recombines TRBV6-5 with TRBJ2-1; 7 nucleotides align to TRBD1. The V segment lost 2 bases and the J segment 3 bases; nucleotides outside the gene matches: 4. Germline V CDR1 and CDR2: MNHEY, SVGAGI. The CDR3 consists of 15 residues. Written as DNA, the CDR3 is TGTGCCAGCAGTTACGGGACAGCTTACTACAATGAGCAGTTCTTC. It translates to CASSYGTAYYNEQFF.

The chain is built from TRBV18 and TRBJ2-7, with 7 bases aligning to TRBD2. Germline lookup yields CDR1 KGHSH and CDR2 LQKENI. The trim removed 3 bases at V and 7 bases at J, leaving 12 bases unmatched. The CDR3 is 15 residues long. The CDR3 spells CASSPDVGGTVEQYF. The DNA for the CDR3 is TGTGCCAGCTCACCCGACGTGGGGGGGACCGTTGAGCAGTACTTC.

This clone was seen once. The chain carries TRBV12-5 and TRBJ2-5; D not resolved. The germline V gene encodes CDR1 LGHNT and CDR2 FRNRAP. Trimming left V 5 bases short and J 7 bases short, with 11 bases between. CDR3 length equals 12 residues. CDR3 residues: CASGGVVRTQYF. CDR3 sequence (DNA): TGTGCTAGTGGTGGAGTGGTCAGGACCCAGTACTTC. The full variable domain, in which reference TRBV12-5 and TRBJ2-5 provide the parts outside the CDR3, is DARVTQTPRHKVTEMGQEVTMRCQPILGHNTVFWYRQTMMQGLELLAYFRNRAPLDDSGMPKDRFSAEMPDATLATLKIQPSEPRDSAVYFCASGGVVRTQYFGPGTRLLVL.

This clone has at least ten counts. V and J are TRBV6-5 and TRBJ2-7; D gene uncertain. Trimming removed 5 bases at V and 4 bases at J, with 6 bases between. The length of the CDR3 is 11 residues. Per germline, CDR1 MNHEY and CDR2 SVGAGI. The DNA of the CDR3 is TGTGCCAGCAGTACACCATACGAGCAGTACTTC. Translation gives CASSTPYEQYF.

V usage is TRBV11-2 and J usage is TRBJ2-7, with D possibly matching TRBD1 (6 bases). Germline-derived CDR1 and CDR2 are SGHAT and FQNNGV. The CDR3 length is 13 residues. V lost 1 base and J lost 9, with 13 bases in between. CDR3 sequence reads: CASSLATGSGQYF. CDR3 DNA: TGTGCCAGCAGCTTAGCTACAGGGTCCGGGCAGTACTTC.

V and J are TRBV5-6 and TRBJ2-1; 9 bases match TRBD2. Trimming at V came to 1 base and at J to 2 bases, leaving 7 bases not matched to a gene. Germline CDR1 and CDR2: SGHDT and YYEEEE. The CDR3 is 17 residues long. The CDR3 region is CASSLRSSGVPYNEQFF. In DNA form, the CDR3 reads TGTGCCAGCAGCTTGCGCTCTAGCGGGGTCCCCTACAATGAGCAGTTCTTC.

J is TRBJ2-1 and V is TRBV11-3; 8 bases align to TRBD2. The junction had 5 bases not matched to a gene; V was cut back by 2 bases and J by 5 bases. The germline gives CDR1 SGHNT, CDR2 YENEEA. CDR3 length: 15 residues. Written as DNA, the CDR3 is TGTGCCAGCAGCTTATTAGCGGGGTCAAACAATGAGCAGTTCTTC. Its translation: CASSLLAGSNNEQFF.

This chain uses TRBV6-6 with TRBJ1-1; D unclear. CDR1 and CDR2 from the germline V gene are MNHNY and SVGAGI (reference sequence). This CDR3 region has 16 residues. V was clipped by 2 bases and J by 0 bases, with 13 bases between them. CDR3 DNA sequence: TGTGCCAGCAGTTACCGCCCTACAGTGCTGAACACTGAAGCTTTCTTT. Its protein product is CASSYRPTVLNTEAFF.

This chain links TRBV5-1 with TRBJ1-6, with 9 bases aligning to TRBD1. Germline V gene lookup returns CDR1 SGHRS and CDR2 YFSETQ. The CDR3 is 15 amino acids. Trimming took 6 bases from V and 6 from J; bases not matched to a gene: 7. The CDR3 region has the DNA TGCGCCAGCAATTCCGGGACAGGGTTTAATTCACCCCTCCACTTT. Protein sequence: CASNSGTGFNSPLHF.

This clone was counted once. The chain employs TRBV11-3 and TRBJ2-3; D perhaps matches TRBD1 (8 bases). V was trimmed by 5 bases and J by 1 base, leaving 13 bases between them. The germline V gene has CDR1 SGHNT and CDR2 YENEEA. The CDR3 is made up of 15 amino acids. The CDR3 DNA reads as TGTGCCAGCAGCCGGGGGGACAGGCGCACAGATACGCAGTATTTT. The encoded protein is CASSRGDRRTDTQYF.

The CDR3 here is CSVEDRGRYEQYF. As DNA, the CDR3 is TGCAGCGTTGAAGACAGGGGTCGTTACGAGCAGTACTTC. The V gene is TRBV29-1, the J gene TRBJ2-7; the D gene is possibly TRBD1 (6 bases). Per germline, CDR1 SQVTM and CDR2 ANQGSEA. CDR3 size: 13 residues. V shed 0 bases and J shed 4 bases, with 10 bases lying between them.

V and J are TRBV6-5 and TRBJ1-1, with 9 bases fitting TRBD1. The CDR3 runs to 14 residues. Germline trimming cut 6 bases from V and 1 base from J; bases unmatched to any gene: 3. Per germline, CDR1 MNHEY and CDR2 SVGAGI. Here the CDR3 DNA reads TGTGCCAGCAGATTACAGGGGGCGAACACTGAAGCTTTCTTT. Translation gives CASRLQGANTEAFF.

The V call is TRBV4-1, the J call TRBJ2-1, with a weak D call TRBD1 (7 bases). V shed 3 bases and J shed 0 bases, with 12 bases lying between them. CDR1 and CDR2 from the germline V gene are MGHRA and YSYEKL. The CDR3 sequence is 16 residues long. The CDR3 sequence: CASSHQGGSSYNEQFF. CDR3 in DNA: TGCGCCAGCAGCCATCAGGGGGGAAGCTCCTACAATGAGCAGTTCTTC.

This clone has only a few counts. The V and J genes are TRBV10-2 and TRBJ2-1; 14 bases are shared with TRBD2. The germline gives CDR1 WSHSY, CDR2 SAAADI. This CDR3 comprises 15 residues. Unmatched junction bases numbered 7, after V lost 5 bases and J lost 10 bases. CDR3 region: CASSWTSGGLNEQFF. CDR3 bases: TGCGCCAGCAGTTGGACTAGCGGGGGGTTGAACGAGCAGTTCTTC.

V gene TRBV5-1 combines with J gene TRBJ1-2; possibly TRBD1 for D (6 bases). V was pared by 0 bases and J by 4 bases, with 10 bases between. Germline V gene sequence: CDR1 SGHRS, CDR2 YFSETQ. The CDR3 sequence is 14 residues long. CDR3: CASSLAGEGYGYTF. The CDR3 region has the DNA TGCGCCAGCAGCTTGGCAGGGGAGGGCTATGGCTACACCTTC.

V gene TRBV27 combines with J gene TRBJ2-2, with D possibly TRBD2 on 6 matching bases. This CDR3 comprises 15 residues. Per germline, CDR1 MNHEY and CDR2 SMNVEV (reference sequence). The V and J ends lost 4 bases and 4 bases respectively, with 13 bases between them. DNA for the CDR3: TGTGCCAGCAGTTCTCCGGCGCGGGGCACCGGGGAGCTGTTTTTT. It codes for CASSSPARGTGELFF.

This rearrangement joins TRBV4-3 to TRBJ1-2; 8 nucleotides align to TRBD1. Germline V lookup: CDR1 LGHNA, CDR2 YSLEER. V lost 2 bases and J lost 8; bases outside the gene matches: 10. The CDR3 has 15 amino acids. CDR3 amino acids: CASSQIDRGLGGYTF. CDR3 in DNA: TGCGCCAGCAGCCAAATTGACAGGGGACTCGGGGGCTACACCTTC.

This clone was observed a single time. The genes are TRBV6-5 and TRBJ2-5, with no clear D. V lost 5 bases and J lost 0, with 7 bases in between. The CDR3 contains 13 residues. The germline CDR1 and CDR2 sequences are MNHEY and SVGAGI. CDR3 sequence reads: CASSPRNQETQYF. The CDR3 DNA reads TGTGCCAGCAGTCCGCGGAACCAAGAGACCCAGTACTTC.

This clone was seen just once. The V and J genes are TRBV7-8 and TRBJ2-1; D gene ambiguous. Trimming left V 1 base short and J 6 bases short, with 10 bases between. Germline CDR1 and CDR2: SGHVS and FQNEAQ. The CDR3 covers 14 residues. CDR3 in DNA: TGTGCCAGCAGCTTAGTTATCCAGATCAATGAGCAGTTCTTC. The encoded protein is CASSLVIQINEQFF. Based on the CDR3 plus reference TRBV7-8 and TRBJ2-1, the full variable domain is GAGVSQSPRYKVAKRGQDVALRCDPISGHVSLFWYQQALGQGPEFLTYFQNEAQLDKSGLPSDRFFAERPEGSVSTLKIQRTQQEDSAVYLCASSLVIQINEQFFGPGTRLTVL.

V is TRBV9 and J is TRBJ2-2; 7 nucleotides line up with TRBD2. The junction had 3 bases not matched to a gene; V was cut back by 0 bases and J by 4 bases. CDR1 and CDR2 from the germline V gene are SGDLS and YYNGEE. CDR3 length: 15 amino acids. CDR3 region: CASSVEGEGTGELFF. DNA of the CDR3: TGTGCCAGCAGCGTAGAAGGGGAGGGCACCGGGGAGCTGTTTTTT.

The CDR3 region is CASSYSMRYEQYF. The CDR3, as DNA: TGTGCCAGCAGTTACTCGATGCGGTACGAGCAGTACTTC. The chain joins TRBV6-5 to TRBJ2-7; D unresolved. Trimming took 0 bases from V and 4 from J, leaving 7 bases between them. The length of the CDR3 is 13 residues. Germline values: CDR1 MNHEY, CDR2 SVGAGI.

The J gene is TRBJ2-5, the V gene TRBV7-3; D is perhaps TRBD2 (5 bases). The CDR3 loop spans 13 amino acids. V was trimmed by 5 bases and J by 5 bases, leaving 12 bases between them. In germline, CDR1 is SGHTA, CDR2 FQGTGA. The DNA of the CDR3 is TGTGCCAGCAGCCTCTCCCGCGGGGAGACCCAGTACTTC. Translation: CASSLSRGETQYF.